Each of the 24 T cell receptor beta chains below was sequenced from the same sample in a study of cytomegalovirus exposure and HLA in healthy donors. A multiplex PCR was run with 60 Vbeta primers and 13 Jbeta primers. Using immunoSEQ multiplex PCR, the repertoire was profiled, and TCRdb retains in-frame clones only, with some absent. There are some 99,000 clones in the sample; around two thirds occur only once, and 1.8% lies in the top ten. The sample comprised PBMCs. The receptors derive from a male donor in good health and CMV-seronegative.

The chain uses TRBV10-3 and TRBJ2-6; D possibly corresponds to TRBD1 (6 bases). The CDR3 has 19 residues. V was clipped by 0 bases and J by 1 base, with 16 bases between them. The germline V gene encodes CDR1 ENHRY and CDR2 SYGVKD. CDR3 residues: CAISESNRAAQSGANVLTF. The DNA of the CDR3 is TGTGCCATCAGTGAGTCTAACAGGGCGGCACAATCTGGGGCCAACGTCCTGACTTTC.

V is TRBV5-4 and J is TRBJ2-1; 11 nucleotides match TRBD2. CDR1 is SGHNT, CDR2 YYREEE, per germline (reference sequence). The CDR3 is 18 residues long. Trimming cost V 0 bases and J 0 bases; bases outside gene matches: 5. CDR3 in amino acids: CASSLGTSGPVSYNEQFF. CDR3 coding DNA: TGTGCCAGCAGCTTGGGGACTAGCGGGCCTGTCTCCTACAATGAGCAGTTCTTC.

The CDR3 nucleotides read TGTGCCAGCAGAACAGGGGGCTGGACCGGGGAGCTGTTTTTT. Protein: CASRTGGWTGELFF. This chain uses TRBV7-3 with TRBJ2-2; 9 bases map to TRBD1. CDR1 and CDR2 from the germline V gene are SGHTA and FQGTGA. There are 14 residues in the CDR3. V was pared by 6 bases and J by 5 bases, with 4 bases of the junction left unmatched.

V and J are TRBV10-3 and TRBJ2-5; possibly TRBD2 for D (6 bases). Germline V CDR1 and CDR2: ENHRY, SYGVKD. The V and J ends lost 10 bases and 2 bases respectively, with 20 bases between them. The CDR3 runs to 15 residues. The DNA for the CDR3 is TGTGCCACTGGCGGGAACAGCCTGGTACAAGAGACCCAGTACTTC. Translated: CATGGNSLVQETQYF.

The rearrangement joins TRBV6-5 to TRBJ1-1; weak D call: TRBD1 (6 bases). This CDR3 has 12 amino acids. CDR1 is MNHEY, CDR2 SVGAGI, per germline. V shed 6 bases and J shed 7 bases, with 12 bases lying between them. CDR3 loop: CASSQGPGEAFF. The CDR3 DNA is TGTGCCAGCAGCCAGGGGCCCGGTGAAGCTTTCTTT.

V is TRBV18 and J is TRBJ1-1, with D perhaps matching TRBD1 (5 bases). The CDR3 is made up of 14 amino acids. Germline-derived CDR1 and CDR2 are KGHSH and LQKENI. Deletions cut 5 bases from V and 5 bases from J, with 15 bases between. The CDR3 protein is CASSTLDGGTEAFF. The CDR3 DNA reads as TGTGCCAGCTCAACCCTGGACGGGGGAACTGAAGCTTTCTTT.

J is TRBJ1-2 and V is TRBV5-4; 7 bases map to TRBD1. V trimming: 0 bases; J trimming: 5 bases; junction bases outside the gene matches: 4. The CDR3 contains 14 residues. The germline gives CDR1 SGHNT, CDR2 YYREEE (reference sequence). The CDR3 nucleotides are TGTGCCAGCAGCTTGGACAGGGGTAATTATGGCTACACCTTC. This translates into CASSLDRGNYGYTF.

The rearrangement joins TRBV7-8 to TRBJ2-7, with 7 bases aligning to TRBD1. Germline-derived CDR1 and CDR2 are SGHVS and FQNEAQ. V lost 3 bases to trimming and J lost 0 bases; unmatched junction nucleotides: 5. This CDR3 region has 15 residues. CDR3 bases: TGTGCCAGCAGCTTCGGGACAGCTAACTCCTACGAGCAGTACTTC. This codes for CASSFGTANSYEQYF. Using reference TRBV7-8 and TRBJ2-7 for the parts outside the CDR3, the full variable domain is GAGVSQSPRYKVAKRGQDVALRCDPISGHVSLFWYQQALGQGPEFLTYFQNEAQLDKSGLPSDRFFAERPEGSVSTLKIQRTQQEDSAVYLCASSFGTANSYEQYFGPGTRLTVT.

This clone was picked up one time. This chain links TRBV9 with TRBJ2-3, with 9 bases aligning to TRBD2. Per the germline V gene, CDR1 is SGDLS and CDR2 is YYNGEE. The V gene end was trimmed by 0 bases and the J gene end by 3 bases; junction bases not matched to a gene: 11. This CDR3 spans 18 amino acids. The CDR3 spells CASSVDLAGKWGTDTQYF. In nucleotides, the CDR3 is TGTGCCAGCAGCGTAGACCTAGCGGGAAAGTGGGGGACAGATACGCAGTATTTT.

The chain uses TRBV5-6 and TRBJ1-3; 7 bases map to TRBD1. This CDR3 is 17 amino acids long. The germline V gene encodes CDR1 SGHDT and CDR2 YYEEEE. Trimming took 4 bases from V and 0 from J; bases not matched to a gene: 10. The CDR3 reads CASSPRTGLLSGNTIYF. DNA of the CDR3: TGTGCCAGCAGCCCTCGGACAGGCCTACTCTCTGGAAACACCATATATTTT.

The chain carries TRBV7-8 and TRBJ2-7, with D uncertain. CDR1 SGHVS and CDR2 FQNEAQ come from the germline V gene. This CDR3 comprises 15 residues. V lost 1 base to trimming and J lost 1 base, with 11 bases between them. CDR3 loop: CASSLVLGGSYEQYF. The CDR3 DNA is TGTGCCAGCAGCTTAGTGCTTGGCGGTTCCTACGAGCAGTACTTC. Looking up the rest from reference TRBV7-8 and TRBJ2-7 gives the full variable domain: GAGVSQSPRYKVAKRGQDVALRCDPISGHVSLFWYQQALGQGPEFLTYFQNEAQLDKSGLPSDRFFAERPEGSVSTLKIQRTQQEDSAVYLCASSLVLGGSYEQYFGPGTRLTVT.

The chain recombines TRBV5-6 with TRBJ1-5; TRBD1 agrees at 9 bases. The germline CDR1 and CDR2 sequences are SGHDT and YYEEEE. V gave up 4 bases and J gave up 5 bases; unmatched junction bases: 7. The CDR3 extends over 15 amino acids. The CDR3 DNA is TGTGCCAGCAGCCGGACAGGGGTAAACTATCAGCCCCAGCATTTT. This codes for CASSRTGVNYQPQHF.

This clone was detected a few times. The chain has TRBV5-4 and TRBJ2-3, with D maybe TRBD2 (5 bases). This CDR3 has 15 amino acids. V was shortened by 8 bases and J by 0 bases, with 16 bases between the two germline ends. CDR1 is SGHNT and CDR2 is YYREEE in the germline V gene (reference sequence). The DNA for the CDR3 is TGTGCCAGTTTTGACACTAGGGTTAGCACAGATACGCAGTATTTT. Protein product: CASFDTRVSTDTQYF.

The rearrangement uses TRBV7-3 and TRBJ2-2; D is perhaps TRBD1 (6 bases). The CDR3 has 15 residues. Germline CDR1 SGHTA, CDR2 FQGTGA. The germline V and J ends were trimmed by 5 bases and 3 bases, with 13 bases remaining between them. The CDR3 DNA follows: TGTGCCAGCAGCCTCGGACAGACTTACACCGGGGAGCTGTTTTTT. Protein product: CASSLGQTYTGELFF.

This chain connects TRBV7-2 to TRBJ2-7; 7 bases match TRBD2. The length of the CDR3 is 17 residues. The germline V gene has CDR1 SGHTA and CDR2 FQGNSA. Unmatched junction bases numbered 16, after V lost 3 bases and J lost 5 bases. The CDR3 coding sequence is TGTGCCAGCAGCTTCTCGGAAAGGGTCTGGGCGGGAGACGAGCAGTACTTC. Translating it yields CASSFSERVWAGDEQYF.

The chain has TRBV28 and TRBJ1-1, with TRBD1 identical over 7 bases. Germline lookup yields CDR1 MDHEN and CDR2 SYDVKM. The CDR3 contains 14 residues. Trimming at V came to 3 bases and at J to 2 bases, leaving 3 bases not matched to a gene. The CDR3 sequence: CASSLWDRNTEAFF. In DNA, the CDR3 is TGTGCCAGCAGTTTGTGGGACAGAAACACTGAAGCTTTCTTT.

The chain is built from TRBV7-7 and TRBJ2-1, with 12 positions matching TRBD2. V lost 1 base, J lost 5 bases, and 3 bases stayed unmatched. The CDR3 is 16 amino acids. The V gene's germline CDR1 is SSHAT and CDR2 FNYEAQ (reference sequence). The CDR3, as DNA: TGTGCCAGCAGCTTAGGTCTAGCGGGAGGGGACAATGAGCAGTTCTTC. Protein: CASSLGLAGGDNEQFF.

The V call is TRBV5-4, the J call TRBJ2-7, with D perhaps TRBD2 (6 bases). V lost 10 bases and J lost 2, with 22 bases in between. Germline values: CDR1 SGHNT, CDR2 YYREEE (reference sequence). The length of the CDR3 is 15 residues. CDR3 in amino acids: CASQGGRSAPYEQYF. The CDR3 DNA sequence: TGTGCCTCTCAGGGAGGTCGGTCAGCCCCCTACGAGCAGTACTTC.

V gene TRBV19 combines with J gene TRBJ1-1, with 11 bases fitting TRBD1. The CDR3 consists of 15 residues. V lost 6 bases and J lost 3; bases outside the gene matches: 6. Germline V lookup: CDR1 LNHDA, CDR2 SQIVND (reference sequence). CDR3 in DNA: TGTGCCAGTAGGGACAGGGGGCGCGAGGACACTGAAGCTTTCTTT. Its translation is CASRDRGREDTEAFF. The full variable domain, completed using reference TRBV19 and TRBJ1-1, is DGGITQSPKYLFRKEGQNVTLSCEQNLNHDAMYWYRQDPGQGLRLIYYSQIVNDFQKGDIAEGYSVSREKKESFPLTVTSAQKNPTAFYLCASRDRGREDTEAFFGQGTRLTVV.

In this sample, this clone turned up a few times. CDR3 in DNA: TGTGCCAGCAGCTACCGGGACACGGAAGAGACCCAGTACTTC. It translates to CASSYRDTEETQYF. V usage is TRBV21-1 and J usage is TRBJ2-5; TRBD1, the D gene given by the table, was not confirmed from the DNA. TRBV21-1 is a recognized pseudogene. The CDR3 loop spans 14 amino acids.

CDR3 coding DNA: TGTGCCAGCAGGACAGGGAGCGACGAGCAGTACTTC. Amino acids: CASRTGSDEQYF. The rearrangement links TRBV25-1 to TRBJ2-7, with TRBD1 matching 7 bases. The CDR3 sequence is 12 residues long. Germline V gives CDR1 MGHDK, CDR2 SYGVNS. After removal of 6 bases from V and 5 bases from J, the junction contained 4 bases not matched to a gene.

The chain recombines TRBV2 with TRBJ2-7, with 10 bases that match TRBD1. The CDR3 loop spans 16 amino acids. V shed 4 bases, J shed 5 bases, and the junction held 11 bases outside the gene matches. CDR1 and CDR2 (germline): SNHLY, FYNNEI. DNA for the CDR3: TGTGCCAGCAGTGGGTTCCCGGGACAGGGGCCACACGAGCAGTACTTC. Protein product: CASSGFPGQGPHEQYF.

The gene calls are TRBV10-3 and TRBJ2-1; TRBD2 aligns across 7 bases. J was trimmed by 4 bases and V by 2 bases; bases with no gene match: 5. The CDR3 spans 15 residues. In germline, CDR1 is ENHRY, CDR2 SYGVKD. CDR3 sequence reads: CAISEMRETYNEQFF. The CDR3 DNA follows: TGTGCCATCAGTGAGATGCGGGAGACATACAATGAGCAGTTCTTC.

This chain links TRBV19 with TRBJ2-7; D unresolved. The CDR3 has 16 residues. Trimming pared 2 bases from V and 0 bases from J, leaving 14 bases between. Per the germline V gene, CDR1 is LNHDA and CDR2 is SQIVND (reference sequence). The DNA of the CDR3 is TGTGCCAGTAGTATATCCCCCAGACACAGCTCCTACGAGCAGTACTTC. Its protein is CASSISPRHSSYEQYF.